One T cell receptor beta chain is described in this entry. This specimen comes from a study of blood T cell repertoires in COVID-19. Study overall: Some COVID-19 samples were acute and others convalescent; all came from the United States, Italy and Spain. Sources were T cells, B-cell-depleted T cells, or PBMCs; the material itself was cDNA or gDNA.

This CDR3 comprises 14 residues. The junction had 6 bases not matched to a gene; V was cut back by 7 bases and J by 8 bases. CDR1 LNHDA and CDR2 SQIVND come from the germline V gene (reference sequence). As handled by the study authors: Estimation of nucleated cell counts relied on the amplification of reference gene primers. Profiling relied on immunoSEQ multiplex PCR, and the TCRdb table lists in-frame clones only, not all of them. V, J and clone size reflect that table, while D and trimming were determined from the DNA. The data show 250,000 to 300,000 clones, 84% seen once. This receptor was taken from a man aged 25 to 40 with acute COVID-19. The rearrangement uses TRBV19 and TRBJ1-6; 9 positions match TRBD1. The material sequenced was PBMCs or T cells enriched from blood (not recorded which). The CDR3, as DNA: TGTGCCAGTAAGATAGACAGGGGGGATTCACCCCTCCACTTT. Residues: CASKIDRGDSPLHF.